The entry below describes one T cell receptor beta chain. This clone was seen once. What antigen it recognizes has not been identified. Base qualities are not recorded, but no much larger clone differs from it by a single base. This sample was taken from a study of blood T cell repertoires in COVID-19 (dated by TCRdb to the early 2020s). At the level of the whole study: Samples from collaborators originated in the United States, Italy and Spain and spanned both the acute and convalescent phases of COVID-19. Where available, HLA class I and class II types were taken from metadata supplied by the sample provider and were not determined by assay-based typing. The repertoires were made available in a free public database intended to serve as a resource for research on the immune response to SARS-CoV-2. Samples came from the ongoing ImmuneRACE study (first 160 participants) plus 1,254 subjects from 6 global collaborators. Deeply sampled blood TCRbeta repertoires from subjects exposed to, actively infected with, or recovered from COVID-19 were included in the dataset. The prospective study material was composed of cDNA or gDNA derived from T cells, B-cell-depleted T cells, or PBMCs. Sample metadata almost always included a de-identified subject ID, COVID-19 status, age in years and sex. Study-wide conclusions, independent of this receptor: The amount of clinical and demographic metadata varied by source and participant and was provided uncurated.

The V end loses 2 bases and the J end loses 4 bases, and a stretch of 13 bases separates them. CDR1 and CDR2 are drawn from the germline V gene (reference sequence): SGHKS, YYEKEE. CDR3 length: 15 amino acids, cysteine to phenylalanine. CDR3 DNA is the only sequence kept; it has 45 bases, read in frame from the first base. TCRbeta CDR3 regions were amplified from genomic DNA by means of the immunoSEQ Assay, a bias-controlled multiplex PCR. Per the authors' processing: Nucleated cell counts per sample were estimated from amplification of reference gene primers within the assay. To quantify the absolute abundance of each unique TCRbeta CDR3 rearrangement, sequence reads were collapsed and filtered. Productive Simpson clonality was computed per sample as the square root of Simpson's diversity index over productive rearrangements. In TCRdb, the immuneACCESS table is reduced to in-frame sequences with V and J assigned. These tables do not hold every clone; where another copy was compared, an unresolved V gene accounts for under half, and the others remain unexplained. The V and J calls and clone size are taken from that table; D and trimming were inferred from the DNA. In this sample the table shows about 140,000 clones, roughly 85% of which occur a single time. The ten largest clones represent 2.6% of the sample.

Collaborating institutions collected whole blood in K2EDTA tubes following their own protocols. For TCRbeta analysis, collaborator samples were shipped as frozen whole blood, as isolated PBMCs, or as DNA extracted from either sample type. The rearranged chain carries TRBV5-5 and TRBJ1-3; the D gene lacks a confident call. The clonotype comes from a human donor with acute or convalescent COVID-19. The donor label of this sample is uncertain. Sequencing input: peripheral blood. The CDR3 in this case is CASSFPPGGGNTIYF. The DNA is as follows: TGTGCCAGCAGCTTCCCCCCGGGTGGCGGAAACACCATATATTTT.